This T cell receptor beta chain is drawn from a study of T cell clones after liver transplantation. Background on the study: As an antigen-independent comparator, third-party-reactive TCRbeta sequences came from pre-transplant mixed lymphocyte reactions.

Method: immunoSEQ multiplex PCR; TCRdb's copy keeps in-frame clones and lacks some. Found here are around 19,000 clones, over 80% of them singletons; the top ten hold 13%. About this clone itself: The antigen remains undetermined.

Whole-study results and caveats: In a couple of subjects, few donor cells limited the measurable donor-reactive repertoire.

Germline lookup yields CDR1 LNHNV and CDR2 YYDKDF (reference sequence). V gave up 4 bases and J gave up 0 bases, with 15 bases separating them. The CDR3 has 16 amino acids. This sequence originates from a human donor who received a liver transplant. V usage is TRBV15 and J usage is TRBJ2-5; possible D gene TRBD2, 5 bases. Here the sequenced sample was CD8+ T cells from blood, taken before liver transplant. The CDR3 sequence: CATSKYETKDQETQYF. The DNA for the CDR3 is TGTGCCACCAGCAAGTACGAGACTAAAGACCAAGAGACCCAGTACTTC.